This entry concerns a single T cell receptor (beta chain). The antigen is not known. V was clipped by 5 bases and J by 8 bases, with 14 bases between them. The CDR3 is made up of 13 amino acids. Germline-derived CDR1 and CDR2 are SGHVS and FQNEAQ. This entry belongs to a study of siplizumab effects on memory and regulatory T cells. General observations from the study: Treg-derived clones made up an average of roughly 70% of mappable alloreactive CD4+ clones with siplizumab and over 25% in controls. In unstimulated cells, naive T cells appeared more diverse than memory T cells and seemed major alloresponse contributors.

For every sample, around 9.6 x 10^4 TCR templates were assayed. Repertoires were generated with immunoSEQ multiplex PCR, while TCRdb's copy carries only in-frame clones and drops some. The sample has around 86,000 clones; approximately 93% are singletons. This sequence joins TRBV7-8 and TRBJ2-3; D may be TRBD1 (8 bases). The sample comprised non-Treg CD4+ T cells sorted from blood. The receptor was derived from a human donor in good health. Here the CDR3 reads CASSTGGDATQYF. DNA for the CDR3: TGTGCCAGCAGCACAGGGGGGGACGCTACGCAGTATTTT.